This T cell receptor beta chain was captured in a study of T-cell memory formation after mild COVID-19 (dated by TCRdb to about 2021). Study-wide context: TCR sequence clusters from the two donors were largely donor specific. Two young, previously healthy adult volunteers, one female and one male, were included in the cohort. In two donors, T-cell clones that expanded and contracted after mild COVID-19 were followed by sequencing TCRalpha and TCRbeta repertoires longitudinally. The paper as a whole reports these results and caveats: Only a couple of mild cases were covered in the study, and larger cohorts including severe cases with pre-infection samples were considered necessary. Clones contracting from day 15 to 85 had balanced CD4/CD8 phenotypes, while a second wave expanding from day 15 to 37 was biased towards CD4+. Contracting CD4+ clones were found mainly in CM and EM memory subsets, while CD8+ clones were enriched in EMRA. SARS-CoV-2 specificity of the second-wave clones peaking on day 37 was not confirmed. Some responding clones were found in pre-infection memory, which suggests that pre-existing cross-reactive memory T cells took part in the SARS-CoV-2 response.

This sample was sequenced with an Illumina NovaSeq 6000. Using 5'RACE with constant-segment primers, TCRalpha and TCRbeta cDNA libraries were constructed, with sample barcodes and unique molecular identifiers added in the process. Trizol reagent was used to extract RNA from every sample. Library amplification was performed in two PCR steps, and a second sample barcode and Illumina TruSeq adapters were introduced in the second step. Sequencing of libraries was performed on an Illumina NovaSeq with 2 x 150 bp paired-end reads. The study's own analysis went as follows. The reads were demultiplexed and collapsed into UMI-guided consensus sequences using migec v1.2.7. Using mixcr v2.1.11, UMI consensuses were aligned to TRA and TRB V and J templates and then assembled into clonotypes. A clonotype was counted as expanded or contracted only when both edgeR and NoisET called the clonotype significant, with the noise models trained on biological replicates. edgeR calls used a false discovery rate-adjusted p below 0.01 and a log2 fold-change threshold of 1. PCA with hierarchical clustering of max-normalized trajectories of the 1000 most abundant clonotypes was used as exploratory dynamics analysis. Separately sequenced CD4+ and CD8+ repertoires were used to assign the CD4 or CD8 phenotype of responding clones. TCRdb reprocessing: public reads trimmed at Q25 with fastp, clones called with MiXCR, in-frame beta chains kept. Entries that share a CDR3 protein sequence are merged under the most common genes and DNA. TCRdb's processing, not the authors', yielded these V and J calls. The sample records about 270,000 distinct CDR3 sequences, over 15% of which are singletons. The leading ten clones occupy roughly 23% of the sample.

Taken from the germline V gene, the CDR1 and CDR2 loops are MDHEN and SYDVKM. The CDR3 spans 16 residues, from the cysteine through the phenylalanine. The retained sequence is limited to the CDR3, 48 bases, with the frame set at the first base. Cut back by 2 bases and 0 bases, the V and J ends lie 8 bases apart. Ficoll-Paque density gradient centrifugation was the method used to isolate PBMCs. Points on this clonotype: Its antigen specificity is not known. Qualities for individual bases were not recorded, and no much larger clone is one base off.

The source material was PBMCs or a T cell subset sorted from them (not recorded which). The chain is assembled from TRBV28 and TRBJ2-6; the D gene remains uncertain. The clonotype originates from a man aged 18 to 30 who had mild COVID-19 (a few samples of this study predate the infection). The sample titles of this study are shuffled in the database, so cell type and time point are left out; the donor was told from shared clones. The DNA sequence is TGTGCCAGCAGTTTAATTGGCCCCTCTGGGGCCAACGTCCTGACTTTC. Its amino acids are CASSLIGPSGANVLTF.